This TCR beta chain was sequenced in a study of T cells in localized non-small cell lung cancer. With respect to this clone: Its antigen remains unknown.

Here immunoSEQ multiplex PCR was the method, and the copy in TCRdb shows in-frame clones only, minus some. This repertoire shows tens of thousands of clones, roughly four fifths found once; its top ten account for approximately 12%. Study conclusions and caveats: Appearance in adjacent lung was seen for a median approximately 58 of the top 100 tumor clones. Heterogeneity within the tumor remains possible, as just one region underwent sequencing. Prolonged overall survival went with higher T cell density in the blood.

The CDR3 extends over 12 amino acids. Deletions cut 0 bases from V and 5 bases from J, with 2 bases between. The germline V gene has CDR1 SGHNT and CDR2 YYREEE (reference sequence). The V call is TRBV5-4, the J call TRBJ2-2; D is ambiguous. The receptor was derived from a female donor at least 60 years old with stage I lung adenocarcinoma. The input for sequencing was peripheral blood, taken before any cancer treatment. The CDR3 protein is CASSLDTGELFF. The CDR3 nucleotides are TGTGCCAGCAGCTTGGATACCGGGGAGCTGTTTTTT.